This T cell receptor beta chain appears in the sequencing data of a study of PD-1 blockade in classical Hodgkin lymphoma. The time point here: cycle 4 day 1 (C4D1), after five to seven weeks of nivolumab. Patients all relapsed after autologous stem cell transplantation, and there was variation in brentuximab vedotin exposure. Thawed PBMCs yielded CD4+ T cells through magnetic negative selection. Germline lookup yields CDR1 MDHEN and CDR2 SYDVKM. This CDR3 region has 13 residues. The ends were cut back, 4 bases at V and 9 bases at J, with 13 bases in the middle. TCRdb's copy holds only in-frame clones and misses some; the assay was immunoSEQ multiplex PCR. Among about 27,000 clones, approximately 89% were seen once, and the ten largest hold about 2.4%.

Sequencing used CD4+ T cells from blood, obtained before the fourth cycle of nivolumab. J is TRBJ1-5 and V is TRBV28, with D unresolved. The sequence derives from a human donor with classical Hodgkin lymphoma. The CDR3 region is CASSSVARGPQHF. CDR3 coding DNA: TGTGCCAGCAGTTCTGTAGCCCGGGGGCCCCAGCATTTT.